A single sample gave rise to the 20 T cell receptor beta chains below, sequenced in a study of blood T cell repertoires in COVID-19. The repertoire was sequenced with immunoSEQ multiplex PCR; TCRdb's copy has only in-frame clones and lacks some. The table has 250,000 or so clones, 88% seen once; the top ten hold approximately 1.3%. Sequencing input: peripheral blood. These receptors were obtained from an elderly man with acute or convalescent COVID-19.

This rearrangement joins TRBV7-9 to TRBJ2-1; 9 bases align to TRBD2. This CDR3 is 19 amino acids long. The germline V gene has CDR1 SEHNR and CDR2 FQNEAQ (reference sequence). After removal of 3 bases from V and 8 bases from J, the junction contained 20 bases not matched to a gene. The CDR3 protein is CASSLGGVGSGSLFYEQFF. CDR3 DNA: TGTGCCAGCAGCTTGGGGGGAGTAGGTAGCGGGAGTCTATTCTATGAGCAGTTCTTC.

This clone was counted once. The V gene is TRBV18, the J gene TRBJ2-1, with 10 bases identical to TRBD2. The junction had 7 bases not matched to a gene; V was cut back by 3 bases and J by 5 bases. The V gene's germline CDR1 is KGHSH and CDR2 LQKENI. There are 16 residues in the CDR3. CDR3 sequence reads: CASSPRTSGAHNEQFF. In DNA form, the CDR3 reads TGTGCCAGCTCACCTCGAACTAGCGGGGCCCACAATGAGCAGTTCTTC.

This clone was seen just once. The chain employs TRBV2 and TRBJ2-7; 9 bases are shared with TRBD2. Germline V CDR1 and CDR2: SNHLY, FYNNEI. Germline trimming cut 6 bases from V and 5 bases from J; bases unmatched to any gene: 17. The CDR3 length is 17 residues. In nucleotides, the CDR3 is TGTGCCAGCAGGCTCCAGGGGGTGCGGGGGGGACGCAACGAGCAGTACTTC. It translates to CASRLQGVRGGRNEQYF.

The chain couples TRBV28 to TRBJ1-2, with D perhaps matching TRBD1 (6 bases). Germline V lookup: CDR1 MDHEN, CDR2 SYDVKM. V gave up 2 bases and J gave up 5 bases, with 12 bases separating them. The CDR3 totals 14 residues. Here the CDR3 reads CASSLPGAGYGYTF. In nucleotides, the CDR3 is TGTGCCAGCAGTTTACCAGGGGCGGGTTATGGCTACACCTTC.

V usage is TRBV4-1 and J usage is TRBJ2-1; a possible D gene is TRBD2 (5 bases). V was cut by 3 bases and J by 3 bases, with 15 bases left in between. CDR1 and CDR2 from the germline V gene are MGHRA and YSYEKL. CDR3 length: 16 residues. In DNA, the CDR3 is TGCGCCAGCAGCCAGCCCCGGGGTGGGTTCTACAATGAGCAGTTCTTC. Translated, it gives CASSQPRGGFYNEQFF.

The V and J genes are TRBV29-1 and TRBJ1-2; 7 nucleotides line up with TRBD1. The CDR3 loop spans 12 amino acids. In germline, CDR1 is SQVTM, CDR2 ANQGSEA. The J segment lost 3 bases and the V segment lost 6 bases, leaving 4 bases of the junction unmatched. The CDR3 reads CSVSRGDYGYTF. The CDR3 nucleotides are TGCAGCGTGAGCAGGGGGGACTATGGCTACACCTTC.

The chain has TRBV6-4 and TRBJ2-1; D is perhaps TRBD1 (6 bases). This CDR3 has 11 residues. V was clipped by 6 bases and J by 8 bases, with 8 bases between them. Germline V gene sequence: CDR1 MRHNA, CDR2 SNTAGT. The CDR3 nucleotides read TGTGCCAGCAGACAGGGCGATGAGCAGTTCTTC. This encodes CASRQGDEQFF.

CDR3 protein: CASSFIRGTDTQYF. CDR3 nucleotide sequence: TGTGCCAGCAGTTTCATTCGGGGCACAGATACGCAGTATTTT. The chain couples TRBV28 to TRBJ2-3; D gene ambiguous. The CDR3 has 14 residues. CDR1 MDHEN and CDR2 SYDVKM come from the germline V gene. V dropped 3 bases and J dropped 1 base, with 8 bases sitting between them. Full variable domain (remainder filled in from reference TRBV28 and TRBJ2-3): DVKVTQSSRYLVKRTGEKVFLECVQDMDHENMFWYRQDPGLGLRLIYFSYDVKMKEKGDIPEGYSVSREKKERFSLILESASTNQTSMYLCASSFIRGTDTQYFGPGTRLTVL.

In its sample, this clone was seen a few times. The rearrangement links TRBV7-2 to TRBJ2-2; the D is unclear. The CDR3 is 14 residues long. In germline, CDR1 is SGHTA, CDR2 FQGNSA. V lost 5 bases and J lost 1, with 8 bases in between. As DNA, the CDR3 is TGTGCCAGCAGCGTCAACTGGAACACCGGGGAGCTGTTTTTT. Protein: CASSVNWNTGELFF. Full variable domain (remainder filled in from reference TRBV7-2 and TRBJ2-2): GAGVSQSPSNKVTEKGKDVELRCDPISGHTALYWYRQSLGQGLEFLIYFQGNSAPDKSGLPSDRFSAERTGGSVSTLTIQRTQQEDSAVYLCASSVNWNTGELFFGEGSRLTVL.

This rearrangement joins TRBV6-1 to TRBJ2-1; D not certain. The CDR3 length is 17 residues. Germline values: CDR1 MNHNS, CDR2 SASEGT. The V and J ends lost 4 bases and 0 bases respectively, with 16 bases between them. This CDR3 reads CASSGSQARSSYNEQFF. The DNA of the CDR3 is TGTGCCAGCAGTGGCAGCCAGGCCCGAAGCTCCTACAATGAGCAGTTCTTC.

J is TRBJ1-1 and V is TRBV28; 7 nucleotides agree with TRBD1. V dropped 7 bases and J dropped 0; count of bases not matched to a gene: 5. The CDR3 runs 14 residues. Looked up from germline, CDR1 is MDHEN and CDR2 is SYDVKM. The CDR3 bases are TGTGCCAGCAATGACAGGGTAATGAACACTGAAGCTTTCTTT. As protein: CASNDRVMNTEAFF. Drawing the rest from reference TRBV28 and TRBJ1-1, the complete variable domain is DVKVTQSSRYLVKRTGEKVFLECVQDMDHENMFWYRQDPGLGLRLIYFSYDVKMKEKGDIPEGYSVSREKKERFSLILESASTNQTSMYLCASNDRVMNTEAFFGQGTRLTVV.

The V call is TRBV19, the J call TRBJ1-4; 7 bases are shared with TRBD1. The CDR3 spans 14 residues. Germline trimming cut 5 bases from V and 8 bases from J; bases unmatched to any gene: 8. Germline V CDR1 and CDR2: LNHDA, SQIVND (reference sequence). The CDR3 bases are TGTGCCAGTAGTGCGACCGGGACAGTGGAAAAACTGTTTTTT. Residues: CASSATGTVEKLFF.

In this sample, this clone turned up once. V and J are TRBV6-6 and TRBJ1-2, with unresolved D. This CDR3 comprises 14 residues. The germline CDR1 and CDR2 sequences are MNHNY and SVGAGI (reference sequence). Deletions cut 7 bases from V and 8 bases from J, with 20 bases between. The CDR3 DNA reads TGTGCCAGCACCAATGAGGTGAATATCAGCGGCTACACCTTC. It specifies CASTNEVNISGYTF.

V and J are TRBV5-1 and TRBJ2-1; TRBD2 agrees at 10 bases. Germline V gene data show CDR1 as SGHRS and CDR2 as YFSETQ. Trimming at V came to 0 bases and at J to 7 bases, leaving 7 bases not matched to a gene. The CDR3 runs to 16 residues. CDR3 sequence: CASSLGTSGIGNEQFF. CDR3 coding DNA: TGCGCCAGCAGCTTGGGTACTAGCGGGATAGGGAATGAGCAGTTCTTC.

This chain joins TRBV3-1 (or the pseudogene TRBV3-2) and TRBJ2-1, with D perhaps TRBD2 (5 bases). This CDR3 comprises 15 residues. Germline V gives CDR1 LGHDT, CDR2 YNNKEL (reference sequence). Trimming removed 6 bases from V and 8 bases from J, with 20 bases in between. CDR3 loop: CASSHGHGGSDEQFF. The CDR3 DNA reads as TGTGCCAGCAGTCACGGCCATGGAGGATCGGATGAGCAGTTCTTC.

The V call is TRBV19, the J call TRBJ2-6; D is perhaps TRBD1 (5 bases). The V end lost 5 bases, the J end lost 0 bases, and 8 bases lay between the germline ends. Germline V gene lookup returns CDR1 LNHDA and CDR2 SQIVND (reference sequence). This CDR3 comprises 15 residues. CDR3 residues: CASSSDSSGANVLTF. CDR3 DNA sequence: TGTGCCAGTAGTTCCGACAGCTCTGGGGCCAACGTCCTGACTTTC.

The J gene is TRBJ1-1, the V gene TRBV11-2; perhaps TRBD1 as D (5 bases). The V gene's germline CDR1 is SGHAT and CDR2 FQNNGV. Trimming removed 1 base from V and 4 bases from J, with 10 bases in between. The CDR3 has 14 residues. CDR3 nucleotide sequence: TGTGCCAGCAGCTTAGTTTTGGGGGGCACTGAAGCTTTCTTT. Translated, it gives CASSLVLGGTEAFF.

The rearrangement links TRBV7-9 to TRBJ1-2; TRBD1 matches at 7 bases. V gave up 4 bases and J gave up 4 bases; unmatched junction bases: 6. The CDR3 runs to 14 residues. Germline CDR1 is SEHNR and CDR2 is FQNEAQ (reference sequence). CDR3 bases: TGTGCCAGCAGCTCAGGGGGTTTGGCCTATGGCTACACCTTC. Translated, it gives CASSSGGLAYGYTF.

V gene TRBV29-1 combines with J gene TRBJ1-5; 9 bases agree with TRBD1. Germline trimming cut 7 bases from V and 4 bases from J; bases unmatched to any gene: 5. CDR3 length equals 13 residues. Germline V CDR1 and CDR2: SQVTM, ANQGSEA. The CDR3 protein is CSARTGVNQPQHF. The CDR3 DNA is TGCAGCGCCAGGACAGGGGTAAATCAGCCCCAGCATTTT.

The chain combines TRBV9 with TRBJ1-1; 7 bases are a match to TRBD1. Germline CDR1 is SGDLS and CDR2 is YYNGEE. The CDR3 is 14 amino acids. The J segment lost 3 bases and the V segment lost 4 bases, leaving 6 bases of the junction unmatched. CDR3 loop: CASSFSDRDTEAFF. The DNA of the CDR3 is TGTGCCAGCAGCTTCTCCGACAGGGACACTGAAGCTTTCTTT.